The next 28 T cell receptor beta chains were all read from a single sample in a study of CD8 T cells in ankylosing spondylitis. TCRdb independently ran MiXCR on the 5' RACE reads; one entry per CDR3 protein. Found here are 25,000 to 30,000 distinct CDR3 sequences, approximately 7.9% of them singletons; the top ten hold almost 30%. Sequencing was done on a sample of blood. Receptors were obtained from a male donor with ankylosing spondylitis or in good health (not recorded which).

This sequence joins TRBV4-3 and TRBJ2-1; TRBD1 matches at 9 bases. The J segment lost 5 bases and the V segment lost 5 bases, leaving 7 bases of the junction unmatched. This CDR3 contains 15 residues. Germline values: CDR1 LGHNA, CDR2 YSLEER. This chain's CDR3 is CASSMGQGRNNEQFF. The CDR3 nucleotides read TGCGCCAGCAGCATGGGACAGGGTCGGAACAATGAGCAGTTCTTC.

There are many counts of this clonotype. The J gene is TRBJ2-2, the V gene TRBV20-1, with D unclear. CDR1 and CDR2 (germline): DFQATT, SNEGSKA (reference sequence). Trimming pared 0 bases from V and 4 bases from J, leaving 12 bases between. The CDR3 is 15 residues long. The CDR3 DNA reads TGCAGTGCTAGAGATCCAACTAAGCCCACCGGGGAGCTGTTTTTT. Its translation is CSARDPTKPTGELFF.

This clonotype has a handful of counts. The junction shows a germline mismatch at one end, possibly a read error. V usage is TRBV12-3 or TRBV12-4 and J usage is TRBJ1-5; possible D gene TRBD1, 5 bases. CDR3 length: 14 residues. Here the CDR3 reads CASSFQGGNQPQHF. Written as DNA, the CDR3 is TGTGCCAGCAGTTTTCAGGGAGGCAACCAGCCCCAGCATTTT.

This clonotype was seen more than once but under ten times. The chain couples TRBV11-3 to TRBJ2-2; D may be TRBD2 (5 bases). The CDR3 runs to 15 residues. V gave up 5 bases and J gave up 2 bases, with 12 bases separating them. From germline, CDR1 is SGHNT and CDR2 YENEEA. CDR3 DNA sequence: TGTGCCAGCAGCCTCCATAGCGCTAACACCGGGGAGCTGTTTTTT. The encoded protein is CASSLHSANTGELFF.

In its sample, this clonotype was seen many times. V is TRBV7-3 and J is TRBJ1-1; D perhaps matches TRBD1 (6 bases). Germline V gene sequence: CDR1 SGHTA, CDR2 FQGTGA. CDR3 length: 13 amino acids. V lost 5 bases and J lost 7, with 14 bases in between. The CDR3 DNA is TGTGCCAGCAGCATTAAAGTACAGGGTGAAGCTTTCTTT. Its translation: CASSIKVQGEAFF.

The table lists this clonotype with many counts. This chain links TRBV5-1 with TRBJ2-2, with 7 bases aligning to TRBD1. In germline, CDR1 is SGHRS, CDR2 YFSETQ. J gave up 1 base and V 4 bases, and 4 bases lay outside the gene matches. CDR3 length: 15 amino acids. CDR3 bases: TGCGCCAGCAGCCTAGGACAGGAGAACACCGGGGAGCTGTTTTTT. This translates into CASSLGQENTGELFF.

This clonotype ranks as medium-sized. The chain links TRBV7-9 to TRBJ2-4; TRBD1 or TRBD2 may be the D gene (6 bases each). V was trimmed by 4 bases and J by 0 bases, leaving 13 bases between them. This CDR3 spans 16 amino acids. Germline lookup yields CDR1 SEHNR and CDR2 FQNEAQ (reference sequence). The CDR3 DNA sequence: TGTGCCAGCAGCTCGGGGGCAGGGCTAGCCAAAAACATTCAGTACTTC. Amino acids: CASSSGAGLAKNIQYF.

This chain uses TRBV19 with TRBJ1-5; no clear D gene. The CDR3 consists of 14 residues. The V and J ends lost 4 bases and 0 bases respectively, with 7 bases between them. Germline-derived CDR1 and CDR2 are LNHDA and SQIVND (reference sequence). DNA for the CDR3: TGTGCCAGTAGTAGACAAAATAGCAATCAGCCCCAGCATTTT. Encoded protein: CASSRQNSNQPQHF.

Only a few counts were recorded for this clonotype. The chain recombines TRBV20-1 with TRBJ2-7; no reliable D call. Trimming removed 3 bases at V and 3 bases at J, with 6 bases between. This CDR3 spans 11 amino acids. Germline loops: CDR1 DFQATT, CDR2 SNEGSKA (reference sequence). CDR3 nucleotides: TGCAGTGCTAGGAATTACTACGAGCAGTACTTC. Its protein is CSARNYYEQYF.

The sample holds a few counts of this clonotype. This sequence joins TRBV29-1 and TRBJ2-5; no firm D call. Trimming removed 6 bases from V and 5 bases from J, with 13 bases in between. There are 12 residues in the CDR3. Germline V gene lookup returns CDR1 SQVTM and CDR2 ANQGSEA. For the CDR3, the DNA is TGCAGCGTGGAAAAACTGAGGGAGACCCAGTACTTC. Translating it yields CSVEKLRETQYF.

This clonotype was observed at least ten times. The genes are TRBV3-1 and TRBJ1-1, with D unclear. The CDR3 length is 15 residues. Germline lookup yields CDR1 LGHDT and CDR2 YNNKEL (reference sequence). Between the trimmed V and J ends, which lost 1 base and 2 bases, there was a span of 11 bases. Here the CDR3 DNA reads TGTGCCAGCAGCCAAGGGGCAGTGAAAAACACTGAAGCTTTCTTT. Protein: CASSQGAVKNTEAFF.

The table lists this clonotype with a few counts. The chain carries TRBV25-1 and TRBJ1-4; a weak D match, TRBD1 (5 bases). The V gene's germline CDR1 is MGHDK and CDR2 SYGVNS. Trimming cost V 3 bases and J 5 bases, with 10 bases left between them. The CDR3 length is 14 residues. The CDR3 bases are TGTGCCAGCAGTGAGACAGCTCCCAATGAAAAACTGTTTTTT. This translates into CASSETAPNEKLFF.

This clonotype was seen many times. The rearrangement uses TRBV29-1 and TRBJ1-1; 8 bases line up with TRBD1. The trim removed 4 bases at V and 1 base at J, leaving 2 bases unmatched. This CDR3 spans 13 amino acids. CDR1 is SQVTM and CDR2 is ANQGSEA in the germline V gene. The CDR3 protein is CSVARGRNTEAFF. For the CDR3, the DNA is TGCAGCGTTGCCAGGGGGCGGAACACTGAAGCTTTCTTT.

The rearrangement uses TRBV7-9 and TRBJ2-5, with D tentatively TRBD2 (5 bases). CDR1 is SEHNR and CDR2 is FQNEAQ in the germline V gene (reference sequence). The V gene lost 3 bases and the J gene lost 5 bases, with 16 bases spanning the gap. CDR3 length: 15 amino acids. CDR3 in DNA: TGTGCCAGCAGCTTTCCAGGAGACTATTGGGAGACCCAGTACTTC. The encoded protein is CASSFPGDYWETQYF.

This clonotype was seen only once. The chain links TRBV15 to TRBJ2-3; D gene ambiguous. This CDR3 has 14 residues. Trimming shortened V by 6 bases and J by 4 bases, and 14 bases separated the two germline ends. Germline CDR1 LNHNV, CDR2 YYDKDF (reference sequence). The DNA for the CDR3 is TGTGCCACCAGACCTCCCGGGCGGCCAGATACGCAGTATTTT. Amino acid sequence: CATRPPGRPDTQYF.

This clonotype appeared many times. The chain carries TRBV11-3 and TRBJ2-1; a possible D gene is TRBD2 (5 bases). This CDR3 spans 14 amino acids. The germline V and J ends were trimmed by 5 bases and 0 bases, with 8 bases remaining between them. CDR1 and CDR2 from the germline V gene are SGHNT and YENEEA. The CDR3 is CASSPGISYNEQFF. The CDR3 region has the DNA TGTGCCAGCAGCCCGGGGATCTCCTACAATGAGCAGTTCTTC.

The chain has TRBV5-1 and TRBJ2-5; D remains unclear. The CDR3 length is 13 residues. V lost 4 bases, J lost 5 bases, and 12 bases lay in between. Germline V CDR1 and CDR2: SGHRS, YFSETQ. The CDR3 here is CASSDQLTETQYF. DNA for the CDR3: TGCGCCAGCAGCGATCAGCTAACGGAGACCCAGTACTTC.

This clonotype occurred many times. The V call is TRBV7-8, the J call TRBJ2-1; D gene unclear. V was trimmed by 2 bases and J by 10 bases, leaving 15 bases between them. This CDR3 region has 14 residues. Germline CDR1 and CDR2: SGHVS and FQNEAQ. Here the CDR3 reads CASSLPRQVGEQFF. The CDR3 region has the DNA TGTGCCAGCAGCTTACCGCGGCAGGTTGGGGAGCAGTTCTTC.

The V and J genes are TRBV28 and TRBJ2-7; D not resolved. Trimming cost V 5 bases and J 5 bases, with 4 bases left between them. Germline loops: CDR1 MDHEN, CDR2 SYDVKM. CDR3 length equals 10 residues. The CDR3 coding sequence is TGTGCCAGCAGTCCGGACGAGCAGTACGTC. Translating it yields CASSPDEQYV.

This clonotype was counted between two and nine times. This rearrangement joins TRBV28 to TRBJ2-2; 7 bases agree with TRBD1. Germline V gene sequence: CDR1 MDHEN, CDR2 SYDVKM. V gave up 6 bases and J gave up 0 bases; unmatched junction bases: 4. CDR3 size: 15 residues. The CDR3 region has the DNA TGTGCCAGCAGGGGTACAGGGGCGAACACCGGGGAGCTGTTTTTT. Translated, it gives CASRGTGANTGELFF. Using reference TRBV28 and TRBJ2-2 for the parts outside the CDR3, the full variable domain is DVKVTQSSRYLVKRTGEKVFLECVQDMDHENMFWYRQDPGLGLRLIYFSYDVKMKEKGDIPEGYSVSREKKERFSLILESASTNQTSMYLCASRGTGANTGELFFGEGSRLTVL.

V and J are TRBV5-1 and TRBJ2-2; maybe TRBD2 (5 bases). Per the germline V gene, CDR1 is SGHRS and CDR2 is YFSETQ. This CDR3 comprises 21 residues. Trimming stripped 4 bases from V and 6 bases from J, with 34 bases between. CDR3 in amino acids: CASSPYWTRPTQPERSGELFF. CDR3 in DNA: TGCGCCAGCAGCCCCTATTGGACTCGACCCACCCAACCGGAGCGTTCCGGGGAGCTGTTTTTT.

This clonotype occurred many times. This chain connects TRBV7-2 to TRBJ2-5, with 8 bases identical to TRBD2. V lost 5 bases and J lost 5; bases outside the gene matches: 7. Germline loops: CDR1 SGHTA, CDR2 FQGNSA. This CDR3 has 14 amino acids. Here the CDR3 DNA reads TGTGCCAGCAGCCCGGGGGGGATCGGGGAGACCCAGTACTTC. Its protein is CASSPGGIGETQYF.

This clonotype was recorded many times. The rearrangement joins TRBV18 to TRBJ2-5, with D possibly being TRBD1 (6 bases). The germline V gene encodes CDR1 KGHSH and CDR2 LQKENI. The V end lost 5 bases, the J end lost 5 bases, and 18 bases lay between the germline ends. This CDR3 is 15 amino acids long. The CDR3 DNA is TGTGCCAGCTCAGACGGGACACCGGGTCCGGAGACCCAGTACTTC. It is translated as CASSDGTPGPETQYF.

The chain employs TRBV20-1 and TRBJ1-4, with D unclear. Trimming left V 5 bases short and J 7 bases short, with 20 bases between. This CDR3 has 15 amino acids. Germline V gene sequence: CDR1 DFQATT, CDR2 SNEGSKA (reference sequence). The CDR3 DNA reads TGCAGTGCTCACATCGCGGGGTCGGGTGGTGAAAAACTGTTTTTT. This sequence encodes CSAHIAGSGGEKLFF.

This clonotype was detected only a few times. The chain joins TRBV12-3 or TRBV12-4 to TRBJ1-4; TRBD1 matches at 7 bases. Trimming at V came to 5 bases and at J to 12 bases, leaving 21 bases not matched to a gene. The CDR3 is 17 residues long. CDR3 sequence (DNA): TGTGCCAGCAGTACCCCGGGGGGCGCTCCCCCCAGGGGGGAACTGTTTTTT. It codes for CASSTPGGAPPRGELFF.

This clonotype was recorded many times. The CDR3, as DNA: TGTGCCAGCAGCGTTCAGGGGAACACCGGGGAGCTGTTTTTT. Encoded protein: CASSVQGNTGELFF. The rearrangement joins TRBV9 to TRBJ2-2, with TRBD1 as a possible D gene (5 bases). CDR3 length: 14 amino acids. V lost 2 bases to trimming and J lost 1 base, with 6 bases between them. Germline loops: CDR1 SGDLS, CDR2 YYNGEE.

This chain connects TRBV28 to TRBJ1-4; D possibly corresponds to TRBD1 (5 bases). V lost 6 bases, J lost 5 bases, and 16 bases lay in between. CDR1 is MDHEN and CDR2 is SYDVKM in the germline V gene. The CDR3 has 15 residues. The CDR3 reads CASSISGGINEKLFF. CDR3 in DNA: TGTGCCAGCAGCATATCGGGGGGGATCAATGAAAAACTGTTTTTT.

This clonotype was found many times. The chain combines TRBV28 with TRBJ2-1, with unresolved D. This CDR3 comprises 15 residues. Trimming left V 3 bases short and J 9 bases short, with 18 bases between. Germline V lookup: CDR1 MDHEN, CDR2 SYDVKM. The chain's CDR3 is CASSFTIVVRAEQFF. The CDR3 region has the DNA TGTGCCAGCAGTTTCACGATAGTGGTTCGGGCTGAGCAGTTCTTC.